This T cell receptor beta chain is drawn from a study of shared clonotypes between healthy human individuals. Overall study: Each donor's CD8 memory used one plate, CD8 naive two, each CD4 subset three.

Study conclusions and caveats: A handful of donors showed sharing of about 5.5% of naive CD4 clonotypes.

Repertoires were generated with immunoSEQ multiplex PCR, while TCRdb's copy carries only in-frame clones and drops some. Among approximately 940,000 clones listed, approximately 80% were seen once. CDR3 length: 14 amino acids. CDR1 is LNHDA, CDR2 SQIVND, per germline (reference sequence). V lost 8 bases and J lost 0, with 11 bases in between. In regard to this clone: Its target is not known.

The chain combines TRBV19 with TRBJ1-5; D may be TRBD1 (6 bases). Sequences were obtained from memory CD4+ T cells sorted from blood. Subset of the sample: CD45RA-negative fraction. This TCR was recovered from a man aged 18 to 30 in good health. For the CDR3, the DNA is TGTGCCAGTGGACAGCTTCATAGCAATCAGCCCCAGCATTTT. It encodes CASGQLHSNQPQHF.